The present entry profiles one T cell receptor beta chain with its context. The target antigen is unknown. The data are from a study of cytomegalovirus exposure and HLA in healthy donors. With 60 Vbeta and 13 Jbeta primers, the PCR was carried out. Method: immunoSEQ multiplex PCR; TCRdb's copy keeps in-frame clones and lacks some. Among around 110,000 clones listed, 65% to 85% were seen once. Study-wide results and caveats: According to an earlier analysis, most TCR beta V segments yielded productive rearrangements about 90% or about 30% of the time.

Trimming took 4 bases from V and 0 from J, leaving 13 bases between them. CDR3 length: 16 amino acids. Germline CDR1 and CDR2: SGHVS and FQNEAQ. The TCR originated in a man between 18 and 29 years old in good health and CMV-seronegative. Sequencing was performed on PBMCs. The chain joins TRBV7-8 to TRBJ1-5; D is possibly TRBD1 (5 bases). In nucleotides, the CDR3 is TGTGCCAGCAGCTCGTCGGGGGGGGTTAGCAATCAGCCCCAGCATTTT. Translating gives CASSSSGGVSNQPQHF.